This is a list of T cell receptor beta chains from one sample in a study of naive and memory T cell subsets. One entry per CDR3 protein results from TCRdb running MiXCR on the UMI-ligation and nested PCR reads. Altogether around 160,000 distinct CDR3 sequences are present, over 20% being singletons, with the ten largest covering approximately 0.1%. Material for sequencing was naive CD4+ T cells from blood. Receptor source: a human donor in good health. Each CDR3 is given with its conserved first and last residue. The D gene is left open where the match is weak. The size of a clone is reported for some rows only, either as once, few or many, or as a class for expanded clones.

clone size: many; V gene: TRBV28; D gene: -; J gene: TRBJ2-1; CDR3 length: 12; CDR3 protein: CASSTLYNEQFF; CDR3 DNA: TGTGCCAGCAGCACACTCTACAATGAGCAGTTCTTC
clone size: -; V gene: TRBV29-1; D gene: -; J gene: TRBJ1-1; CDR3 length: 12; CDR3 protein: CSVGQKNTEAFF; CDR3 DNA: TGCAGCGTAGGGCAGAAGAACACTGAAGCTTTCTTT
clone size: -; V gene: TRBV20-1; D gene: -; J gene: TRBJ2-7; CDR3 length: 15; CDR3 protein: CSARAGGTGAYEQYF; CDR3 DNA: TGCAGTGCTAGAGCGGGGGGGACAGGAGCCTACGAGCAGTACTTC
clone size: -; V gene: TRBV7-8; D gene: TRBD1; J gene: TRBJ2-7; CDR3 length: 14; CDR3 protein: CASSFRTGQDEQYF; CDR3 DNA: TGTGCCAGCAGCTTCCGGACAGGCCAGGACGAGCAGTACTTC
clone size: -; V gene: TRBV27; D gene: -; J gene: TRBJ1-2; CDR3 length: 17; CDR3 protein: CASSPGLSPGISYGYTF; CDR3 DNA: TGTGCCAGCAGTCCGGGACTGAGTCCCGGGATTAGCTATGGCTACACCTTC
clone size: few; V gene: TRBV28; D gene: TRBD2; J gene: TRBJ2-1; CDR3 length: 15; CDR3 protein: CASSLAGVDLNEQFF; CDR3 DNA: TGTGCCAGCAGTTTAGCGGGAGTGGACCTGAACGAGCAGTTCTTC
clone size: -; V gene: TRBV7-2; D gene: TRBD2; J gene: TRBJ2-1; CDR3 length: 15; CDR3 protein: CASSLVWLAGNEQFF; CDR3 DNA: TGTGCCAGCAGCTTAGTTTGGTTAGCGGGAAATGAGCAGTTCTTC
clone size: few; V gene: TRBV20-1; D gene: TRBD2; J gene: TRBJ2-3; CDR3 length: 16; CDR3 protein: CSARDSQRESPRTQYF; CDR3 DNA: TGCAGTGCTAGAGATTCTCAGCGGGAGTCTCCGCGGACGCAGTATTTT
clone size: few; V gene: TRBV18; D gene: TRBD2; J gene: TRBJ2-3; CDR3 length: 16; CDR3 protein: CASSPLAGGATDTQYF; CDR3 DNA: TGTGCCAGCTCCCCTTTAGCGGGAGGCGCCACAGATACGCAGTATTTT
clone size: few; V gene: TRBV27; D gene: TRBD1; J gene: TRBJ2-3; CDR3 length: 15; CDR3 protein: CASSLGTGGIDTQYF; CDR3 DNA: TGTGCCAGCAGTTTGGGGACAGGGGGCATAGATACGCAGTATTTT
clone size: -; V gene: TRBV6-2/TRBV6-3; D gene: -; J gene: TRBJ2-1; CDR3 length: 16; CDR3 protein: CASSYSAFTFYNEQFF; CDR3 DNA: TGTGCCAGCAGTTACTCTGCCTTTACTTTCTACAATGAGCAGTTCTTC
clone size: -; V gene: TRBV18; D gene: -; J gene: TRBJ1-4; CDR3 length: 13; CDR3 protein: CASSPTNGEKLFF; CDR3 DNA: TGTGCCAGCTCACCTACGAACGGGGAAAAACTGTTTTTT
clone size: few; V gene: TRBV29-1; D gene: -; J gene: TRBJ2-5; CDR3 length: 14; CDR3 protein: CSVEDLEGQETQYF; CDR3 DNA: TGCAGCGTTGAAGATCTCGAAGGGCAGGAGACCCAGTACTTC
clone size: few; V gene: TRBV10-3; D gene: -; J gene: TRBJ2-7; CDR3 length: 11; CDR3 protein: CAISSSYEQYF; CDR3 DNA: TGTGCCATCAGCTCCTCCTACGAGCAGTACTTC
clone size: many; V gene: TRBV29-1; D gene: -; J gene: TRBJ2-1; CDR3 length: 12; CDR3 protein: CSVRGGAREQFF; CDR3 DNA: TGCAGCGTGAGGGGGGGAGCCCGGGAGCAGTTCTTC
clone size: -; V gene: TRBV12-3/TRBV12-4; D gene: TRBD1; J gene: TRBJ1-3; CDR3 length: 15; CDR3 protein: CASSRAGQGENTIYF; CDR3 DNA: TGTGCCAGCAGTCGAGCCGGACAGGGTGAAAACACCATATATTTT
clone size: -; V gene: TRBV25-1; D gene: -; J gene: TRBJ1-4; CDR3 length: 11; CDR3 protein: CASSDLVKLFF; CDR3 DNA: TGTGCCAGCAGTGATTTGGTAAAACTGTTTTTT
clone size: few; V gene: TRBV6-5; D gene: TRBD2; J gene: TRBJ2-5; CDR3 length: 12; CDR3 protein: CASSYSGGPQYF; CDR3 DNA: TGTGCCAGCAGTTACTCGGGAGGGCCCCAGTACTTC
clone size: few; V gene: TRBV18; D gene: TRBD1; J gene: TRBJ2-3; CDR3 length: 15; CDR3 protein: CASSEGQGSTDTQYF; CDR3 DNA: TGTGCCAGCTCAGAGGGACAGGGATCCACAGATACGCAGTATTTT
clone size: few; V gene: TRBV6-5; D gene: TRBD2; J gene: TRBJ2-1; CDR3 length: 17; CDR3 protein: CASSSILLAGENNEQFF; CDR3 DNA: TGTGCCAGCAGTTCTATACTACTAGCGGGAGAAAACAATGAGCAGTTCTTC
clone size: -; V gene: TRBV6-6; D gene: TRBD2; J gene: TRBJ2-1; CDR3 length: 16; CDR3 protein: CASSSPTSGRNNEQFF; CDR3 DNA: TGTGCCAGCAGTTCCCCGACTAGCGGGAGGAACAATGAGCAGTTCTTC
clone size: few; V gene: TRBV27; D gene: -; J gene: TRBJ1-1; CDR3 length: 17; CDR3 protein: CASSLTPSGGGRAEAFF; CDR3 DNA: TGTGCCAGCAGTTTAACTCCATCCGGGGGAGGAAGGGCTGAAGCTTTCTTT
clone size: many; V gene: TRBV7-9; D gene: TRBD1; J gene: TRBJ1-4; CDR3 length: 14; CDR3 protein: CASSLRDSNEKLFF; CDR3 DNA: TGTGCCAGCAGCCTCCGGGACAGTAATGAAAAACTGTTTTTT
clone size: -; V gene: TRBV6-5; D gene: -; J gene: TRBJ2-7; CDR3 length: 17; CDR3 protein: CASSYSLTGPSAYEQYF; CDR3 DNA: TGTGCCAGCAGTTACTCTTTAACAGGACCAAGTGCCTACGAGCAGTACTTC
clone size: few; V gene: TRBV29-1; D gene: -; J gene: TRBJ1-2; CDR3 length: 12; CDR3 protein: CSVERGRYGYTF; CDR3 DNA: TGCAGCGTTGAAAGGGGCCGCTATGGCTACACCTTC
clone size: -; V gene: TRBV7-8; D gene: -; J gene: TRBJ2-1; CDR3 length: 15; CDR3 protein: CASSLRENQYNEQFF; CDR3 DNA: TGTGCCAGCAGCTTAAGAGAAAACCAGTACAATGAGCAGTTCTTC
clone size: many; V gene: TRBV7-2; D gene: TRBD2; J gene: TRBJ2-3; CDR3 length: 17; CDR3 protein: CASSTLAGGTSTDTQYF; CDR3 DNA: TGTGCCAGCAGCACCCTAGCGGGAGGAACTAGCACAGATACGCAGTATTTT
clone size: -; V gene: TRBV20-1; D gene: TRBD2; J gene: TRBJ2-7; CDR3 length: 17; CDR3 protein: CSARDLPLTSGSYEQYF; CDR3 DNA: TGCAGTGCTAGAGATCTTCCCCTGACTAGCGGTTCCTACGAGCAGTACTTC
clone size: -; V gene: TRBV9; D gene: -; J gene: TRBJ2-2; CDR3 length: 14; CDR3 protein: CASSVGRITGELFF; CDR3 DNA: TGTGCCAGCAGCGTAGGGCGGATCACCGGGGAGCTGTTTTTT
clone size: -; V gene: TRBV6-5; D gene: -; J gene: TRBJ2-7; CDR3 length: 14; CDR3 protein: CASSYPGLPYEQYF; CDR3 DNA: TGTGCCAGCAGTTACCCCGGCCTGCCCTACGAGCAGTACTTC
clone size: -; V gene: TRBV7-3; D gene: TRBD2; J gene: TRBJ2-1; CDR3 length: 17; CDR3 protein: CASSLSSRTRGGNEQFF; CDR3 DNA: TGTGCCAGCAGCTTAAGCTCGAGGACTAGGGGAGGCAATGAGCAGTTCTTC
clone size: -; V gene: TRBV20-1; D gene: -; J gene: TRBJ1-4; CDR3 length: 13; CDR3 protein: CSARLSTNEKLFF; CDR3 DNA: TGCAGTGCCAGACTCTCAACTAATGAAAAACTGTTTTTT
clone size: few; V gene: TRBV7-2; D gene: -; J gene: TRBJ2-2; CDR3 length: 14; CDR3 protein: CASSSTIDTGELFF; CDR3 DNA: TGTGCCAGCAGCTCGACGATTGACACCGGGGAGCTGTTTTTT
clone size: few; V gene: TRBV10-3; D gene: TRBD2; J gene: TRBJ2-7; CDR3 length: 17; CDR3 protein: CAISEFGGRASTYEQYF; CDR3 DNA: TGTGCCATCAGTGAATTTGGCGGGAGGGCCTCGACCTACGAGCAGTACTTC
clone size: -; V gene: TRBV20-1; D gene: -; J gene: TRBJ2-7; CDR3 length: 11; CDR3 protein: CSARDPYEQYF; CDR3 DNA: TGCAGTGCTAGGGATCCCTACGAGCAGTACTTC
clone size: -; V gene: TRBV19; D gene: TRBD1; J gene: TRBJ1-1; CDR3 length: 16; CDR3 protein: CASSGWTGLVSTEAFF; CDR3 DNA: TGTGCCAGTAGTGGGTGGACAGGGTTAGTAAGCACTGAAGCTTTCTTT
clone size: few; V gene: TRBV6-5; D gene: -; J gene: TRBJ2-5; CDR3 length: 14; CDR3 protein: CASSSPGRQETQYF; CDR3 DNA: TGTGCCAGCAGTTCCCCGGGGAGGCAAGAGACCCAGTACTTC
clone size: few; V gene: TRBV6-6; D gene: -; J gene: TRBJ2-7; CDR3 length: 14; CDR3 protein: CASSYPGSNDEQYF; CDR3 DNA: TGTGCCAGCAGTTACCCCGGGAGTAACGACGAGCAGTACTTC
clone size: few; V gene: TRBV11-2; D gene: TRBD1; J gene: TRBJ1-5; CDR3 length: 15; CDR3 protein: CASSLNPTGLRPQHF; CDR3 DNA: TGTGCCAGCAGCTTAAACCCGACAGGGCTTCGGCCCCAGCATTTT
clone size: -; V gene: TRBV7-2; D gene: -; J gene: TRBJ2-1; CDR3 length: 15; CDR3 protein: CASSLDGGKYNEQFF; CDR3 DNA: TGTGCCAGCAGCTTAGATGGCGGGAAGTACAATGAGCAGTTCTTC
clone size: -; V gene: TRBV3-1; D gene: -; J gene: TRBJ1-1; CDR3 length: 15; CDR3 protein: CASSQDKGLTTEAFF; CDR3 DNA: TGTGCCAGCAGCCAAGATAAGGGGTTGACCACTGAAGCTTTCTTT
clone size: many; V gene: TRBV7-2; D gene: -; J gene: TRBJ2-1; CDR3 length: 18; CDR3 protein: CASSFGFLKSSSYNEQFF; CDR3 DNA: TGTGCCAGCAGCTTTGGCTTTTTGAAATCCAGCTCCTACAATGAGCAGTTCTTC
clone size: -; V gene: TRBV5-1; D gene: -; J gene: TRBJ2-3; CDR3 length: 14; CDR3 protein: CASKVGGGTDTQYF; CDR3 DNA: TGCGCCAGCAAGGTGGGCGGTGGCACAGATACGCAGTATTTT